A single sample gave rise to the 22 T cell receptor beta chains below, sequenced in a study of T-cell memory formation after mild COVID-19. Each CDR3 protein is one row after TCRdb ran MiXCR on the 5' RACE reads. The sample records roughly 340,000 distinct CDR3 sequences, 20% to 25% being singletons. Sequenced: PBMCs or a T cell subset sorted from them (not recorded which). These receptors came from a man aged 18-30 years who had mild COVID-19 (a few samples of this study predate the infection). Cell type and time point are not known.

This clonotype has at least ten counts. The rearrangement links TRBV6-2 or TRBV6-3 to TRBJ2-7; unclear D gene. In germline, CDR1 is MNHEY, CDR2 SVGEGT. CDR3 length: 12 amino acids. The V gene lost 6 bases and the J gene lost 4 bases, with 10 bases spanning the gap. CDR3 amino acids: CASSRASYEQYV. CDR3 sequence (DNA): TGTGCCAGCAGCAGAGCGAGTTACGAGCAGTACGTC.

This clonotype was found a few times. The genes are TRBV20-1 and TRBJ2-7, with 8 bases that match TRBD2. Germline assignment: CDR1 DFQATT and CDR2 SNEGSKA (reference sequence). Unmatched junction bases numbered 11, after V lost 7 bases and J lost 0 bases. This CDR3 region has 15 residues. In DNA, the CDR3 is TGCAGTGTAAGCGGGGGAACTGCAAGCTCCTACGAGCAGTACGTC. It codes for CSVSGGTASSYEQYV.

This clonotype was picked up a small number of times. The genes are TRBV2 and TRBJ2-7, with D tentatively TRBD2 (6 bases). This CDR3 has 14 residues. Germline V CDR1 and CDR2: SNHLY, FYNNEI. Trimming took 6 bases from V and 2 from J, leaving 14 bases between them. The CDR3 spells CASRRGLQAYEQYV. CDR3 bases: TGTGCCAGCAGAAGGGGACTCCAAGCCTACGAGCAGTACGTC.

This clonotype was observed at least ten times. V is TRBV6-5 and J is TRBJ2-5; the match to TRBD1 covers 7 bases. The germline V gene has CDR1 MNHEY and CDR2 SVGAGI. The CDR3 has 17 residues. With 6 bases clipped from V and 0 bases from J, the junction kept 13 bases outside the gene matches. In DNA form, the CDR3 reads TGTGCCAGCAGCCGATACAGGGGTCTCGGGTACCAAGAGACCCAGTACTTC. As protein: CASSRYRGLGYQETQYF.

This clonotype was seen more than once but under ten times. The J gene is TRBJ1-1, the V gene TRBV6-5, with TRBD1 identical over 9 bases. V trimming: 6 bases; J trimming: 4 bases; junction bases outside the gene matches: 6. From germline, CDR1 is MNHEY and CDR2 SVGAGI. This CDR3 spans 14 amino acids. The CDR3 sequence is CASRLQGAGTEAFF. CDR3 DNA: TGTGCCAGCAGGCTACAGGGGGCAGGCACTGAAGCTTTCTTT.

CDR3 in DNA: TGTGCCAGCGCCATGGGGGGGAATGAGCAGTTCTTC. Amino acids: CASAMGGNEQFF. The rearrangement joins TRBV7-9 to TRBJ2-1; 7 bases line up with TRBD2. V dropped 8 bases and J dropped 7; count of bases not matched to a gene: 5. The CDR3 is made up of 12 amino acids. CDR1 SEHNR and CDR2 FQNEAQ come from the germline V gene (reference sequence).

The rearrangement links TRBV10-3 to TRBJ2-7; perhaps TRBD1 as D (6 bases). The CDR3 spans 12 residues. V was pared by 6 bases and J by 3 bases, with 9 bases between. Germline V lookup: CDR1 ENHRY, CDR2 SYGVKD. The CDR3 nucleotides are TGTGCCATCAGCCAGGACAGCTACGAGCAGTACTTC. Translated, it gives CAISQDSYEQYF.

This clonotype turned up a few times. CDR3 DNA sequence: TGTGCCACCAGCCCCCACTCTGGAAACACCATATATTTT. This translates into CATSPHSGNTIYF. The chain joins TRBV15 to TRBJ1-3; no definite D call. The germline V and J ends were trimmed by 5 bases and 0 bases, with 5 bases remaining between them. Germline CDR1 is LNHNV and CDR2 is YYDKDF (reference sequence). CDR3 length: 13 residues. Together with reference TRBV15 and TRBJ1-3, the CDR3 gives the full variable domain: DAMVIQNPRYQVTQFGKPVTLSCSQTLNHNVMYWYQQKSSQAPKLLFHYYDKDFNNEADTPDNFQSRRPNTSFCFLDIRSPGLGDTAMYLCATSPHSGNTIYFGEGSWLTVV.

The rearrangement links TRBV3-1 to TRBJ1-2; 9 bases agree with TRBD1. This CDR3 is 15 amino acids long. The germline CDR1 and CDR2 sequences are LGHDT and YNNKEL (reference sequence). J lost 4 bases, V lost 1 base, and 4 bases had no gene match. The CDR3 protein is CASSQGDRAAYGYTF. The DNA for the CDR3 is TGTGCCAGCAGCCAAGGGGACAGGGCGGCCTATGGCTACACCTTC.

This rearrangement joins TRBV4-1 to TRBJ1-1, with D uncertain. CDR1 and CDR2 from the germline V gene are MGHRA and YSYEKL. The CDR3 extends over 16 amino acids. With 0 bases removed from V and 1 base from J, the gap between germline ends came to 12 bases. In DNA form, the CDR3 reads TGCGCCAGCAGCCAAGATATGTGGCCACAGAACACTGAAGCTTTCTTT. It is translated as CASSQDMWPQNTEAFF.

This clonotype was observed a handful of times. This chain uses TRBV20-1 with TRBJ1-1; the D gene is possibly TRBD1 (5 bases). Germline V gene lookup returns CDR1 DFQATT and CDR2 SNEGSKA (reference sequence). This CDR3 has 16 residues. Deletions cut 3 bases from V and 0 bases from J, with 17 bases between. The CDR3 sequence is CSARYGGTFMNTEAFF. The DNA for the CDR3 is TGCAGTGCTAGGTACGGGGGGACGTTTATGAACACTGAAGCTTTCTTT.

This clonotype was recorded many times. The J gene is TRBJ1-2, the V gene TRBV6-1; D perhaps matches TRBD1 (6 bases). The CDR3 covers 14 residues. The germline V and J ends were trimmed by 1 base and 7 bases, with 13 bases remaining between them. Looked up from germline, CDR1 is MNHNS and CDR2 is SASEGT. The CDR3 loop is CASSEVPGESGYTF. CDR3 DNA sequence: TGTGCCAGCAGTGAAGTTCCAGGGGAGAGTGGCTACACCTTC.

The V gene is TRBV9, the J gene TRBJ2-7; maybe TRBD1 (5 bases). The germline V gene has CDR1 SGDLS and CDR2 YYNGEE. Trimming shortened V by 0 bases and J by 7 bases, and 14 bases separated the two germline ends. This CDR3 has 14 residues. Here the CDR3 DNA reads TGTGCCAGCAGCGTAGATGTGGGGCCAGGTGAGCAGTACGTC. This sequence encodes CASSVDVGPGEQYV.

This clonotype was counted only a few times. The chain is built from TRBV11-2 and TRBJ2-7; TRBD2 aligns across 8 bases. The ends lost 5 bases at V and 5 bases at J; junction bases unmatched: 5. This CDR3 spans 13 amino acids. Per germline, CDR1 SGHAT and CDR2 FQNNGV. CDR3 sequence: CASSPRGGNEQYF. The CDR3 DNA reads as TGTGCCAGCAGCCCTCGGGGGGGCAACGAGCAGTACTTC.

At least ten counts were recorded for this clonotype. This rearrangement joins TRBV7-2 to TRBJ2-5; D is perhaps TRBD2 (5 bases). CDR3 size: 14 residues. The V gene lost 3 bases and the J gene lost 5 bases, with 13 bases spanning the gap. In germline, CDR1 is SGHTA, CDR2 FQGNSA. The CDR3 nucleotides are TGTGCCAGCAGCTTGAGGCCTAGCCGGGAGACCCAGTACTTC. It translates to CASSLRPSRETQYF.

Only a few counts were recorded for this clonotype. V is TRBV6-5 and J is TRBJ2-3, with D possibly matching TRBD2 (6 bases). CDR1 is MNHEY and CDR2 is SVGAGI in the germline V gene. Trimming stripped 0 bases from V and 4 bases from J, with 11 bases between. The CDR3 has 15 residues. CDR3 loop: CASSYSRERPDTQYF. For the CDR3, the DNA is TGTGCCAGCAGTTACTCCCGGGAGCGCCCAGATACGCAGTATTTT.

This clonotype was counted a single time. The rearrangement links TRBV2 to TRBJ2-2; a weak D match, TRBD2 (5 bases). V was trimmed by 9 bases and J by 7 bases, leaving 18 bases between them. The CDR3 is 14 residues long. Germline values: CDR1 SNHLY, CDR2 FYNNEI. CDR3 protein: CASSIGLSNGELFF. In nucleotides, the CDR3 is TGTGCCAGTTCGATCGGACTGTCCAACGGGGAGCTGTTTTTT.

The table lists this clonotype with many counts. The rearrangement uses TRBV7-2 and TRBJ2-5, with D possibly TRBD2 on 6 matching bases. V lost 4 bases and J lost 5, with 11 bases in between. The CDR3 is made up of 13 amino acids. Germline assignment: CDR1 SGHTA and CDR2 FQGNSA. CDR3: CASSSGGGETQYF. The DNA for the CDR3 is TGTGCCAGCAGCTCCGGGGGTGGTGAGACCCAGTACTTC.

This clonotype was counted a few times. The chain employs TRBV12-3 or TRBV12-4 and TRBJ1-1, with a tentative D call TRBD1 (6 bases). The CDR3 runs to 12 residues. The V gene lost 6 bases and the J gene lost 11 bases, with 16 bases spanning the gap. The CDR3 DNA reads as TGTGCCAGCAGGCTAGGGGGGAATGAGGCTTTCTTT. Its protein is CASRLGGNEAFF.

This clonotype has only a few counts. V usage is TRBV7-2 and J usage is TRBJ2-2, with 7 bases fitting TRBD1. The germline V gene has CDR1 SGHTA and CDR2 FQGNSA. The CDR3 contains 16 residues. The V segment lost 7 bases and the J segment 3 bases; nucleotides outside the gene matches: 11. The CDR3 coding sequence is TGTGCCAGCACCTCAGGGGGTGGAGTTTACACCGGGGAGCTGTTTTTT. It yields the protein CASTSGGGVYTGELFF.

The chain recombines TRBV5-1 with TRBJ2-1, with no clear D. CDR1 SGHRS and CDR2 YFSETQ come from the germline V gene. This CDR3 comprises 15 residues. V was clipped by 2 bases and J by 0 bases, with 9 bases between them. DNA of the CDR3: TGCGCCAGCAGCTTTGCGGACGGCTCCTACAATGAGCAGTTCTTC. Its translation: CASSFADGSYNEQFF.

This clonotype was seen a few times. The chain employs TRBV5-1 and TRBJ2-2, with D hard to call. Per germline, CDR1 SGHRS and CDR2 YFSETQ. The CDR3 is 16 residues long. Trimming took 1 base from V and 3 from J, leaving 13 bases between them. CDR3 sequence (DNA): TGCGCCAGCAGCTTGACAGTAACCGGACACACCGGGGAGCTGTTTTTT. This sequence encodes CASSLTVTGHTGELFF.